The 30 T cell receptor beta chains given below trace back to one sample, sequenced in a study of T cells in Graves' hyperthyroidism and ophthalmopathy. TCR beta CDR3 region amplification was performed from RNA transcripts. Initially, a first-round RT-PCR of the TCR CDR3 employed the HTBI primer set. TCRdb redid the calling of the multiplex PCR reads with MiXCR, one entry per CDR3 protein. Here the sample spans fewer than 450,000 distinct CDR3 sequences, under 20% being singletons. Source material: blood. All receptors derive from a man younger than 35 with Graves' ophthalmopathy.

This clonotype appeared a few times. The chain employs TRBV24-1 and TRBJ2-3, with TRBD1 matching 9 bases. Trimming at V came to 4 bases and at J to 4 bases, leaving 11 bases not matched to a gene. Germline lookup yields CDR1 KGHDR and CDR2 SFDVKD. The CDR3 extends over 17 amino acids. The CDR3 here is CATSEPVTGGDADTQYF. CDR3 sequence (DNA): TGTGCCACCAGTGAGCCGGTGACAGGGGGGGACGCAGATACGCAGTATTTT.

This clonotype was recorded at least ten times. The CDR3 region has the DNA TGTGCCAGCAGTCGGAGCGGGGAGCTGTTTTTT. It specifies CASSRSGELFF. J is TRBJ2-2 and V is TRBV12-3 or TRBV12-4, with unresolved D. This CDR3 spans 11 amino acids. V was clipped by 5 bases and J by 7 bases, with 5 bases between them.

Only a few counts were recorded for this clonotype. The chain combines TRBV6-1 with TRBJ2-5; the D call may be TRBD1 or TRBD2 (6 bases each). V lost 5 bases, J lost 1 base, and 17 bases lay in between. This CDR3 is built from 16 residues. Germline-derived CDR1 and CDR2 are MNHNS and SASEGT. The CDR3 DNA is TGTGCCAGCAGTCTGCCGAGGGGGGCCGGCCAAGAGACCCAGTACTTC. Translating it yields CASSLPRGAGQETQYF.

The V gene is TRBV7-6, the J gene TRBJ2-1; 7 bases map to TRBD2. V trimming: 5 bases; J trimming: 0 bases; junction bases outside the gene matches: 7. The CDR3 length is 16 residues. Germline CDR1 reads SGHVS; CDR2 reads FNYEAQ. CDR3 nucleotide sequence: TGTGCCAGCAGCATATCTAGCGGCAGCTCCTACAATGAGCAGTTCTTC. Protein sequence: CASSISSGSSYNEQFF.

This clonotype was picked up many times. The CDR3, as DNA: TGTGCCAGCAGCCCACAAGGGACACCTCTTTACAATGAGCAGTTCTTC. Translation gives CASSPQGTPLYNEQFF. V usage is TRBV7-9 and J usage is TRBJ2-1; a possible D gene is TRBD1 (6 bases). From germline, CDR1 is SEHNR and CDR2 FQNEAQ (reference sequence). Trimming took off 5 bases at V and 4 bases at J, with 18 bases between the two ends. This CDR3 is 16 amino acids long.

The rearrangement joins TRBV9 to TRBJ2-2; the D is unclear. There are 11 residues in the CDR3. V lost 3 bases, J lost 7 bases, and 4 bases lay in between. Germline CDR1 SGDLS, CDR2 YYNGEE. For the CDR3, the DNA is TGTGCCAGCAGCGCCCTCGGGGAGCTGTTTTTT. Amino acids: CASSALGELFF.

Comment on this clonotype: This sequence may be a read error, since a much larger clone differs from it by one base. V is TRBV12-3 or TRBV12-4 and J is TRBJ2-2; 9 bases agree with TRBD1. This CDR3 has 16 residues. DNA of the CDR3: TGTGCCAACAGTTTCCTACGACAGGGGGGGGCCGGGGAGCTGTTTTTT. Its protein is CANSFLRQGGAGELFF.

Ten or more counts support this clonotype. V is TRBV11-2 and J is TRBJ2-1; a weak D match, TRBD1 (5 bases). The germline gives CDR1 SGHAT, CDR2 FQNNGV. V was trimmed by 5 bases and J by 8 bases, leaving 16 bases between them. This CDR3 is 14 amino acids long. The CDR3 nucleotides are TGTGCCAGCAGCACAGGTGAGGCTGTAGATGAGCAGTTCTTC. Its protein is CASSTGEAVDEQFF. The variable domain in full, with the rest retrieved from reference TRBV11-2 and TRBJ2-1, is EAGVAQSPRYKIIEKRQSVAFWCNPISGHATLYWYQQILGQGPKLLIQFQNNGVVDDSQLPKDRFSAERLKGVDSTLKIQPAKLEDSAVYLCASSTGEAVDEQFFGPGTRLTVL.

This clonotype has just a few counts. The rearrangement uses TRBV7-8 and TRBJ2-4; a possible D gene is TRBD1 (5 bases). Per germline, CDR1 SGHVS and CDR2 FQNEAQ. V lost 5 bases and J lost 5, with 16 bases in between. The CDR3 consists of 15 residues. The CDR3 DNA reads TGTGCCAGCAGCCTGATGGGGCTAGGAGAAAACATTCAGTACTTC. Amino acid sequence: CASSLMGLGENIQYF.

This clonotype was seen more than once but under ten times. The chain links TRBV11-2 to TRBJ2-5; either TRBD1 or TRBD2 may fit D (6 bases each). V lost 4 bases and J 4 bases, leaving 34 bases between the germline ends. Germline V gene data show CDR1 as SGHAT and CDR2 as FQNNGV. The CDR3 is 21 amino acids. In DNA, the CDR3 is TGTGCCAGCAGCTCCCCTAGCGCCGGCAGCCGTCGACAGGAGTTAAGAGAGACCCAGTACTTC. Encoded protein: CASSSPSAGSRRQELRETQYF.

V is TRBV6-4 and J is TRBJ1-2; possible D gene TRBD1, 5 bases. Germline V lookup: CDR1 MRHNA, CDR2 SNTAGT. The V end was cut by 0 bases, the J end by 4 bases, with 12 bases between. The CDR3 has 15 residues. The CDR3 region is CASSDSGASGYGYTF. CDR3 coding DNA: TGTGCCAGCAGTGACTCAGGGGCGTCAGGCTATGGCTACACCTTC.

This clonotype occurred a few times. The rearrangement uses TRBV12-3 or TRBV12-4 and TRBJ1-6; 7 bases match TRBD1. V lost 6 bases, J lost 8 bases, and 7 bases stayed unmatched. The CDR3 consists of 14 residues. CDR3 nucleotide sequence: TGTGCCAGCAGCCTACAGGGGACGCATTCACCCCTCCACTTT. Translation gives CASSLQGTHSPLHF.

This clonotype was recorded many times. This sequence joins TRBV28 and TRBJ1-2, with D possibly matching TRBD1 (5 bases). The CDR3 spans 14 residues. Trimming took 3 bases from V and 2 from J, leaving 10 bases between them. Germline V gives CDR1 MDHEN, CDR2 SYDVKM. The CDR3 sequence: CASSLTQDNYGYTF. Written as DNA, the CDR3 is TGTGCCAGCAGTTTGACACAGGACAACTATGGCTACACCTTC.

This clonotype was counted ten times or more. This chain links TRBV5-1 with TRBJ2-1; D is ambiguous. In germline, CDR1 is SGHRS, CDR2 YFSETQ. Trimming removed 0 bases from V and 7 bases from J, with 8 bases in between. The CDR3 is 13 residues long. The CDR3: CASSLGQINEQFF. CDR3 sequence (DNA): TGCGCCAGCAGCTTGGGCCAGATAAATGAGCAGTTCTTC.

V and J are TRBV4-1 and TRBJ2-3, with unresolved D. From germline, CDR1 is MGHRA and CDR2 YSYEKL. Trimming took 1 base from V and 7 from J, leaving 12 bases between them. The CDR3 runs 14 residues. CDR3 DNA: TGCGCCAGCAGCCAAGTGAGCCTTTGGAATACGCAGTATTTT. The encoded protein is CASSQVSLWNTQYF.

This clonotype was detected only once. V gene TRBV20-1 combines with J gene TRBJ2-3; D unresolved. Germline CDR1 is DFQATT and CDR2 is SNEGSKA (reference sequence). CDR3 length equals 14 residues. V was clipped by 3 bases and J by 4 bases, with 14 bases between them. CDR3 nucleotide sequence: TGCAGTGCTAGTAGAGCCGAAGGCGCAGATACGCAGTATTTT. This sequence encodes CSASRAEGADTQYF.

There are many counts of this clonotype. The chain couples TRBV2 to TRBJ1-2; no clear D. Germline CDR1 SNHLY, CDR2 FYNNEI. V was cut by 8 bases and J by 0 bases, with 16 bases left in between. CDR3 length equals 15 residues. This CDR3 is CASEGSLSTNYGYTF. DNA for the CDR3: TGTGCCAGCGAGGGCAGTCTCTCGACTAACTATGGCTACACCTTC.

Turning to this clonotype: Mismatch with germline at one junction end may stem from a read error. This chain uses TRBV20-1 with TRBJ2-5; 7 bases are a match to TRBD1. This CDR3 comprises 10 residues. Germline CDR1 is DFQATT and CDR2 is SNEGSKA (reference sequence). The CDR3 coding sequence is TGCAGTGCTAGAGCCCGGGACAGAAACTTC. Amino acid sequence: CSARARDRNF.

At least ten counts were recorded for this clonotype. V is TRBV29-1 and J is TRBJ1-2; 10 bases match TRBD1. The germline V gene encodes CDR1 SQVTM and CDR2 ANQGSEA. This CDR3 spans 14 amino acids. The V gene end was trimmed by 2 bases and the J gene end by 9 bases; junction bases not matched to a gene: 9. CDR3 residues: CSVETGTGEDRYTF. CDR3 bases: TGCAGCGTTGAAACTGGGACAGGGGAGGATCGCTACACCTTC.

This clonotype turned up a few times. The V gene is TRBV5-1, the J gene TRBJ2-5; 11 nucleotides align to TRBD2. With 4 bases clipped from V and 5 bases from J, the junction kept 13 bases outside the gene matches. The germline V gene encodes CDR1 SGHRS and CDR2 YFSETQ. The CDR3 is made up of 17 amino acids. This CDR3 is CASSAGALAGVEETQYF. CDR3 coding DNA: TGCGCCAGCAGCGCCGGGGCACTAGCGGGGGTAGAGGAGACCCAGTACTTC. Full variable domain (rest looked up from reference TRBV5-1 and TRBJ2-5): KAGVTQTPRYLIKTRGQQVTLSCSPISGHRSVSWYQQTPGQGLQFLFEYFSETQRNKGNFPGRFSGRQFSNSRSEMNVSTLELGDSALYLCASSAGALAGVEETQYFGPGTRLLVL.

A few counts support this clonotype. J is TRBJ1-2 and V is TRBV10-3; tentatively, D is TRBD1 (6 bases). Germline values: CDR1 ENHRY, CDR2 SYGVKD. V was clipped by 0 bases and J by 8 bases, with 13 bases between them. The CDR3 is 14 residues long. CDR3 sequence reads: CAISESSGADGYTF. The CDR3, as DNA: TGTGCCATCAGTGAGTCGTCAGGGGCTGACGGCTACACCTTC.

This clonotype was picked up many times. This sequence joins TRBV7-8 and TRBJ1-1; D gene ambiguous. Germline CDR1 and CDR2: SGHVS and FQNEAQ. This CDR3 is 16 amino acids long. Trimming stripped 5 bases from V and 0 bases from J, with 16 bases between. The CDR3 sequence is CASSLPGSSMNTEAFF. For the CDR3, the DNA is TGTGCCAGCAGCCTCCCCGGAAGCAGCATGAACACTGAAGCTTTCTTT. The entire variable domain, with the rest obtained from reference TRBV7-8 and TRBJ1-1, is as follows: GAGVSQSPRYKVAKRGQDVALRCDPISGHVSLFWYQQALGQGPEFLTYFQNEAQLDKSGLPSDRFFAERPEGSVSTLKIQRTQQEDSAVYLCASSLPGSSMNTEAFFGQGTRLTVV.

This clonotype was detected many times. J is TRBJ2-7 and V is TRBV11-1, with 7 positions matching TRBD1. The V gene's germline CDR1 is SGHAT and CDR2 FQDESV (reference sequence). The CDR3 is 14 residues long. The V and J ends lost 5 bases and 2 bases, in that order; junction bases with no gene match: 6. The CDR3 coding sequence is TGTGCCAGCAGCCCGAACAGGGGAGCCTACGAGCAGTACTTC. This encodes CASSPNRGAYEQYF.

The chain carries TRBV27 and TRBJ2-3; perhaps TRBD1 as D (5 bases). The CDR3 runs 13 residues. V lost 6 bases and J lost 6, with 13 bases in between. Germline values: CDR1 MNHEY, CDR2 SMNVEV (reference sequence). CDR3 nucleotides: TGTGCCAGCAGCTCCCCAGGGTTTGATACGCAGTATTTT. Protein sequence: CASSSPGFDTQYF.

The chain combines TRBV20-1 with TRBJ2-5; 8 positions match TRBD2. Germline V CDR1 and CDR2: DFQATT, SNEGSKA (reference sequence). The CDR3 extends over 13 amino acids. The junction had 1 base not matched to a gene; V was cut back by 3 bases and J by 1 base. This CDR3 reads CSASGGAQETQYF. The CDR3 DNA reads as TGCAGTGCTAGCGGGGGGGCCCAAGAGACCCAGTACTTC.

This clonotype was seen a few times. The chain recombines TRBV29-1 with TRBJ1-3, with 10 bases lining up with TRBD1. Germline V gene data show CDR1 as SQVTM and CDR2 as ANQGSEA. The length of the CDR3 is 13 residues. Unmatched junction bases numbered 4, after V lost 7 bases and J lost 4 bases. The CDR3: CSAGTGEGNTIYF. CDR3 in DNA: TGCAGCGCCGGGACAGGGGAGGGAAACACCATATATTTT.

This clonotype was counted a few times. V usage is TRBV6-1 and J usage is TRBJ1-4; perhaps TRBD1 as D (5 bases). The germline V gene has CDR1 MNHNS and CDR2 SASEGT. This CDR3 is built from 14 residues. V lost 6 bases and J lost 7, with 15 bases in between. Written as DNA, the CDR3 is TGTGCCAGCAGCCCGAAAGGGGCGGGTGAAAAACTGTTTTTT. It translates to CASSPKGAGEKLFF.

The CDR3 DNA is TGTGCCAGCGCTGGGAGTTCATCTGGGGCCAACGTCCTGACTTTC. Translating it yields CASAGSSSGANVLTF. The V and J genes are TRBV28 and TRBJ2-6; possibly TRBD2 for D (5 bases). Germline-derived CDR1 and CDR2 are MDHEN and SYDVKM. This CDR3 comprises 15 residues. Trimming shortened V by 8 bases and J by 1 base, and 12 bases separated the two germline ends.

This clonotype was found many times. V gene TRBV12-3 or TRBV12-4 combines with J gene TRBJ1-1; 7 bases match TRBD1. The CDR3 is 12 residues long. With 5 bases clipped from V and 7 bases from J, the junction kept 4 bases outside the gene matches. The CDR3 spells CASSQGGDEAFF. In DNA form, the CDR3 reads TGTGCCAGCAGTCAGGGGGGGGATGAAGCTTTCTTT.

This chain connects TRBV20-1 to TRBJ1-3, with a weak D call TRBD1 (6 bases). V was trimmed by 0 bases and J by 6 bases, leaving 12 bases between them. CDR3 length equals 14 residues. CDR1 DFQATT and CDR2 SNEGSKA come from the germline V gene (reference sequence). CDR3 nucleotides: TGCAGTGCTAGAGACGGGGGGGGCACAAACACCATATATTTT. It encodes CSARDGGGTNTIYF.